What follows describes a single T cell receptor (beta chain). Its antigen remains unidentified. The method was immunoSEQ multiplex PCR; TCRdb's version includes in-frame clones alone and lacks a portion of them. This sample carries 100,000 to 150,000 clones, approximately 88% of them seen once, and the ten largest clones take over 5.5%. The entry originates in a study of T cell responses to AZD1222 COVID-19 vaccine. The germline V and J ends were trimmed by 1 base and 8 bases, with 11 bases remaining between them. Germline-derived CDR1 and CDR2 are SGHTA and FQGNSA. CDR3 length equals 13 residues. Broader study findings: The donor cohort was predominantly white British with a female majority, and clonal diversity may have been underestimated. Once two AZD1222 doses were given, Spike-specific TCR breadth and depth went up. At baseline, seropositivity was found in only a handful of AZD1222 recipients. There were repertoire samples only from the period after the peak T cell response.

This sequence was found in an adult in good health. The sequencing used peripheral blood, collected on day 0 of AZD1222 vaccination. This chain joins TRBV7-2 and TRBJ1-2; D not resolved. CDR3 residues: CASSLERVKGYTF. The DNA of the CDR3 is TGTGCCAGCAGCTTAGAGAGGGTAAAAGGCTACACCTTC.